These T cell receptor beta chains were read from a single sample in a study of T cells after yellow fever vaccination. TCRdb redid the calling of the 5' RACE reads with MiXCR, one entry per CDR3 protein. The table has about 350,000 distinct CDR3 sequences, roughly 8.6% seen once. The sample here was PBMCs, taken approximately 47 days after the first yellow fever vaccination. These receptors all come from a man younger than 35 who received the YFV17D yellow fever vaccine. The CDR3 runs from the conserved cysteine through the conserved F or W. The D gene is left open where the match is weak. Size is omitted from some rows. Given values are once, few, many or a class for expanded clones.

v_call: TRBV5-6
d_call: .
j_call: TRBJ2-3
clone_size: .
cdr3_aa: CASSRETGIAADTQYF
cdr3_nt: TGTGCCAGCAGCAGAGAAACCGGGATAGCTGCAGATACGCAGTATTTT

v_call: TRBV7-8
d_call: .
j_call: TRBJ1-2
clone_size: few
cdr3_aa: CASSLLRIQNNNYGYTF
cdr3_nt: TGTGCCAGCAGCTTATTGCGTATACAGAACAATAACTATGGCTACACCTTC

v_call: TRBV4-2
d_call: .
j_call: TRBJ1-2
clone_size: .
cdr3_aa: CASSQARQEDGYTF
cdr3_nt: TGTGCCAGCAGCCAAGCGCGCCAGGAGGATGGCTACACCTTC

v_call: TRBV7-8
d_call: TRBD2
j_call: TRBJ2-3
clone_size: .
cdr3_aa: CASSYPLLAGATDTQYF
cdr3_nt: TGTGCCAGCAGCTACCCCCTACTAGCGGGGGCCACAGATACGCAGTATTTT

v_call: TRBV5-4
d_call: TRBD1
j_call: TRBJ2-2
clone_size: few
cdr3_aa: CASSLGRGILGELFF
cdr3_nt: TGTGCCAGCAGCTTGGGCAGGGGGATTTTAGGGGAGCTGTTTTTT

v_call: TRBV20-1
d_call: .
j_call: TRBJ2-7
clone_size: few
cdr3_aa: CSAEGGVYEQYF
cdr3_nt: TGCAGTGCCGAAGGGGGAGTCTACGAGCAGTACTTC

v_call: TRBV18
d_call: .
j_call: TRBJ2-1
clone_size: few
cdr3_aa: CASSPPPGGRDEQFF
cdr3_nt: TGTGCCAGCTCACCACCCCCAGGGGGGCGGGATGAGCAGTTCTTC

v_call: TRBV3-1
d_call: .
j_call: TRBJ2-6
clone_size: .
cdr3_aa: CASSQFGLLRTGANVLTF
cdr3_nt: TGTGCCAGCAGCCAATTTGGACTTCTAAGGACTGGGGCCAACGTCCTGACTTTC

v_call: TRBV18
d_call: .
j_call: TRBJ1-5
clone_size: .
cdr3_aa: CASSTDFLLQPQHF
cdr3_nt: TGTGCCAGCTCAACAGACTTTTTACTCCAGCCCCAGCATTTT

v_call: TRBV7-2
d_call: .
j_call: TRBJ2-2
clone_size: .
cdr3_aa: CASSLEYRAGGELFF
cdr3_nt: TGTGCCAGCAGCTTAGAATACAGGGCAGGCGGGGAGCTGTTTTTT

v_call: TRBV4-1
d_call: .
j_call: TRBJ2-6
clone_size: few
cdr3_aa: CASSQAVLQSGANVLTF
cdr3_nt: TGCGCCAGCAGCCAAGCCGTCCTCCAGTCTGGGGCCAACGTCCTGACTTTC

v_call: TRBV29-1
d_call: TRBD2
j_call: TRBJ2-5
clone_size: .
cdr3_aa: CSVEDLGTSGGAVIRETQYF
cdr3_nt: TGCAGCGTTGAAGATCTCGGGACTAGCGGGGGGGCCGTAATTCGGGAGACCCAGTACTTC

v_call: TRBV27
d_call: .
j_call: TRBJ1-1
clone_size: .
cdr3_aa: CASRADTVSVF
cdr3_nt: TGTGCCAGCAGGGCCGACACTGTCTCGGTTTTT

v_call: TRBV7-2
d_call: .
j_call: TRBJ1-5
clone_size: many
cdr3_aa: CASSRYSNQPQHF
cdr3_nt: TGTGCCAGCAGCCGGTATAGCAATCAGCCCCAGCATTTT

v_call: TRBV20-1
d_call: TRBD2
j_call: TRBJ2-7
clone_size: .
cdr3_aa: CSAPRTSGGGYEQYF
cdr3_nt: TGCAGTGCTCCGAGGACTAGCGGGGGGGGTTACGAGCAGTACTTC

v_call: TRBV20-1
d_call: TRBD1
j_call: TRBJ1-2
clone_size: .
cdr3_aa: CSGLRGPGYTF
cdr3_nt: TGCAGTGGCCTCAGGGGGCCCGGCTACACCTTC

v_call: TRBV4-3
d_call: .
j_call: TRBJ1-3
clone_size: .
cdr3_aa: CASSQDRAYSGNTIYF
cdr3_nt: TGCGCCAGCAGCCAAGACCGGGCCTACTCTGGAAACACCATATATTTT

v_call: TRBV5-1
d_call: .
j_call: TRBJ1-1
clone_size: .
cdr3_aa: CASSLGFGGNTEAFF
cdr3_nt: TGCGCCAGCAGCTTGGGATTCGGGGGGAACACTGAAGCTTTCTTT

v_call: TRBV11-3
d_call: .
j_call: TRBJ2-2
clone_size: .
cdr3_aa: CASSLWGSGTGELFF
cdr3_nt: TGTGCCAGCAGCTTATGGGGCTCGGGCACCGGGGAGCTGTTTTTT

v_call: TRBV5-1
d_call: .
j_call: TRBJ2-3
clone_size: .
cdr3_aa: CASSLGGLLGLDTQYF
cdr3_nt: TGCGCCAGCAGCTTGGGGGGACTGCTCGGACTGGATACGCAGTATTTT

v_call: TRBV7-2
d_call: .
j_call: TRBJ2-5
clone_size: few
cdr3_aa: CASTPTGTQYF
cdr3_nt: TGTGCCAGCACTCCCACCGGGACCCAGTACTTC

v_call: TRBV7-9
d_call: .
j_call: TRBJ2-7
clone_size: many
cdr3_aa: CASRSLGVEQYF
cdr3_nt: TGTGCCAGCAGGTCATTGGGTGTCGAGCAGTACTTC

v_call: TRBV7-3
d_call: TRBD1
j_call: TRBJ1-6
clone_size: .
cdr3_aa: CASSADRARNSPLHF
cdr3_nt: TGTGCCAGCAGCGCGGACAGGGCGAGGAATTCACCCCTCCACTTT

v_call: TRBV6-1
d_call: TRBD2
j_call: TRBJ2-3
clone_size: few
cdr3_aa: CASSLLAGGMNTQYF
cdr3_nt: TGTGCCAGCAGCCTACTAGCGGGGGGCATGAATACGCAGTATTTT

v_call: TRBV4-1
d_call: .
j_call: TRBJ2-4
clone_size: .
cdr3_aa: CASSLEAKNIQYF
cdr3_nt: TGCGCCAGCAGCCTGGAGGCCAAAAACATTCAGTACTTC

v_call: TRBV6-1
d_call: TRBD1
j_call: TRBJ2-5
clone_size: few
cdr3_aa: CASRRQGAMETQYF
cdr3_nt: TGTGCCAGCAGAAGACAGGGGGCAATGGAGACCCAGTACTTC

v_call: TRBV20-1
d_call: .
j_call: TRBJ1-2
clone_size: few
cdr3_aa: CSAAVGVEYGYTF
cdr3_nt: TGCAGTGCTGCGGTTGGGGTAGAATATGGCTACACCTTC

v_call: TRBV4-3
d_call: .
j_call: TRBJ2-1
clone_size: .
cdr3_aa: CASSQGHNSYNEQFF
cdr3_nt: TGCGCCAGCAGCCAAGGTCACAATTCCTACAATGAGCAGTTCTTC

v_call: TRBV4-1
d_call: .
j_call: TRBJ1-5
clone_size: .
cdr3_aa: CASSHSRAQPQHF
cdr3_nt: TGCGCCAGCAGCCACTCCAGGGCTCAGCCCCAGCATTTT

v_call: TRBV7-8
d_call: .
j_call: TRBJ1-3
clone_size: .
cdr3_aa: CASSRRTGSGNTIYF
cdr3_nt: TGTGCCAGCAGCCGTCGGACGGGCTCTGGAAACACCATATATTTT

v_call: TRBV7-6
d_call: .
j_call: TRBJ2-2
clone_size: many
cdr3_aa: CASSLVANWNTGELFF
cdr3_nt: TGTGCCAGCAGCTTAGTCGCAAACTGGAACACCGGGGAGCTGTTTTTT

v_call: TRBV5-1
d_call: .
j_call: TRBJ2-5
clone_size: few
cdr3_aa: CASSPPEGGPLETQYF
cdr3_nt: TGCGCCAGCAGCCCCCCAGAGGGGGGGCCCTTGGAGACCCAGTACTTC

v_call: TRBV18
d_call: TRBD1
j_call: TRBJ1-2
clone_size: .
cdr3_aa: CASSREQGLGNYGYTF
cdr3_nt: TGTGCCAGCTCCCGAGAACAGGGGCTCGGGAACTATGGCTACACCTTC

v_call: TRBV20-1
d_call: .
j_call: TRBJ2-5
clone_size: .
cdr3_aa: CSASQETQYF
cdr3_nt: TGCAGTGCCTCCCAAGAGACCCAGTACTTC

v_call: TRBV19
d_call: .
j_call: TRBJ2-2
clone_size: many
cdr3_aa: CASSFRQANTGELFF
cdr3_nt: TGTGCCAGTAGTTTCCGACAGGCGAACACCGGGGAGCTGTTTTTT

v_call: TRBV4-2
d_call: .
j_call: TRBJ1-2
clone_size: .
cdr3_aa: CASSQVGREGGYTF
cdr3_nt: TGTGCCAGCAGCCAAGTAGGCCGGGAGGGAGGCTACACCTTC

v_call: TRBV5-1
d_call: .
j_call: TRBJ2-5
clone_size: .
cdr3_aa: CASSLGLGDQETQYF
cdr3_nt: TGCGCCAGCAGCTTGGGTCTAGGGGACCAAGAGACCCAGTACTTC

v_call: TRBV6-5
d_call: .
j_call: TRBJ1-3
clone_size: many
cdr3_aa: CASSYSTAGNTIYF
cdr3_nt: TGTGCCAGCAGTTATTCGACAGCTGGAAACACCATATATTTT

v_call: TRBV6-2/TRBV6-3
d_call: TRBD1
j_call: TRBJ2-3
clone_size: .
cdr3_aa: CASSYPSGQGSWDTQYF
cdr3_nt: TGTGCCAGCAGTTACCCTTCGGGACAGGGGTCCTGGGATACGCAGTATTTT

v_call: TRBV20-1
d_call: .
j_call: TRBJ1-2
clone_size: few
cdr3_aa: CSATEGQDGGYTF
cdr3_nt: TGCAGTGCTACAGAAGGGCAGGATGGGGGCTACACCTTC

v_call: TRBV11-2
d_call: TRBD2
j_call: TRBJ2-3
clone_size: .
cdr3_aa: CASRHGLLAGEDTQYF
cdr3_nt: TGTGCCAGCAGACACGGTCTACTAGCGGGGGAAGATACGCAGTATTTT

v_call: TRBV20-1
d_call: TRBD2
j_call: TRBJ2-5
clone_size: .
cdr3_aa: CSARAGGLTQYF
cdr3_nt: TGCAGTGCTAGAGCGGGAGGGCTGACCCAGTACTTC

v_call: TRBV12-3/TRBV12-4
d_call: .
j_call: TRBJ2-3
clone_size: many
cdr3_aa: CASSVIWGDRPDTQYF
cdr3_nt: TGTGCCAGCAGTGTCATCTGGGGGGATAGGCCAGATACGCAGTATTTT

v_call: TRBV5-5
d_call: TRBD1
j_call: TRBJ2-1
clone_size: .
cdr3_aa: CASSFQGARYNEQFF
cdr3_nt: TGTGCCAGCAGCTTTCAGGGGGCGAGGTACAATGAGCAGTTCTTC

v_call: TRBV4-1
d_call: .
j_call: TRBJ1-5
clone_size: many
cdr3_aa: CASSQGIWPQHF
cdr3_nt: TGCGCCAGCAGCCAAGGCATTTGGCCCCAGCATTTT

v_call: TRBV20-1
d_call: TRBD1
j_call: TRBJ1-4
clone_size: .
cdr3_aa: CSAGDRVITNEKLFF
cdr3_nt: TGCAGTGCCGGGGACAGGGTCATCACTAATGAAAAACTGTTTTTT

v_call: TRBV7-2
d_call: .
j_call: TRBJ1-6
clone_size: few
cdr3_aa: CASSFAGRGDSPLHF
cdr3_nt: TGTGCCAGCAGCTTTGCGGGCCGGGGGGATTCACCCCTCCACTTT

v_call: TRBV9
d_call: TRBD2
j_call: TRBJ2-1
clone_size: .
cdr3_aa: CASSVATYGEGEQFF
cdr3_nt: TGTGCCAGCAGCGTAGCTACGTATGGGGAGGGGGAGCAGTTCTTC

v_call: TRBV18
d_call: .
j_call: TRBJ2-7
clone_size: .
cdr3_aa: CASSPPTGESYEQYF
cdr3_nt: TGTGCCAGCTCACCACCGACCGGGGAGTCCTACGAGCAGTACTTC

v_call: TRBV15
d_call: .
j_call: TRBJ2-7
clone_size: few
cdr3_aa: CATSRDGAGNEQYF
cdr3_nt: TGTGCCACCAGCAGAGATGGGGCAGGTAACGAGCAGTACTTC

v_call: TRBV29-1
d_call: .
j_call: TRBJ2-5
clone_size: few
cdr3_aa: CSVEGVRGETQYF
cdr3_nt: TGCAGCGTTGAAGGCGTCAGGGGAGAGACCCAGTACTTC

v_call: TRBV6-5
d_call: .
j_call: TRBJ1-3
clone_size: many
cdr3_aa: CASSYGGSGNTIYF
cdr3_nt: TGTGCCAGCAGTTACGGGGGATCTGGAAACACCATATATTTT

v_call: TRBV9
d_call: .
j_call: TRBJ2-3
clone_size: few
cdr3_aa: CASSVLQGDTQYF
cdr3_nt: TGTGCCAGCAGCGTCTTACAGGGCGATACGCAGTATTTT

v_call: TRBV12-3/TRBV12-4
d_call: TRBD1
j_call: TRBJ2-1
clone_size: .
cdr3_aa: CASSFNRGSDEQFF
cdr3_nt: TGTGCCAGCAGTTTCAACAGGGGGTCGGATGAGCAGTTCTTC

v_call: TRBV20-1
d_call: TRBD1
j_call: TRBJ2-3
clone_size: many
cdr3_aa: CSAQGQLTDTQYF
cdr3_nt: TGCAGTGCTCAGGGACAGCTCACAGATACGCAGTATTTT

v_call: TRBV3-1
d_call: .
j_call: TRBJ2-6
clone_size: .
cdr3_aa: CASSQVSSGAAGANVLTF
cdr3_nt: TGTGCCAGCAGCCAAGTCTCGTCAGGGGCCGCTGGGGCCAACGTCCTGACTTTC

v_call: TRBV7-2
d_call: .
j_call: TRBJ2-7
clone_size: few
cdr3_aa: CASSLVGQVEYF
cdr3_nt: TGTGCCAGCAGCTTAGTAGGGCAGGTGGAGTACTTC

v_call: TRBV18
d_call: TRBD2
j_call: TRBJ2-4
clone_size: .
cdr3_aa: CASSSGAQAKNIQYF
cdr3_nt: TGTGCCAGCTCTAGCGGGGCCCAAGCCAAAAACATTCAGTACTTC